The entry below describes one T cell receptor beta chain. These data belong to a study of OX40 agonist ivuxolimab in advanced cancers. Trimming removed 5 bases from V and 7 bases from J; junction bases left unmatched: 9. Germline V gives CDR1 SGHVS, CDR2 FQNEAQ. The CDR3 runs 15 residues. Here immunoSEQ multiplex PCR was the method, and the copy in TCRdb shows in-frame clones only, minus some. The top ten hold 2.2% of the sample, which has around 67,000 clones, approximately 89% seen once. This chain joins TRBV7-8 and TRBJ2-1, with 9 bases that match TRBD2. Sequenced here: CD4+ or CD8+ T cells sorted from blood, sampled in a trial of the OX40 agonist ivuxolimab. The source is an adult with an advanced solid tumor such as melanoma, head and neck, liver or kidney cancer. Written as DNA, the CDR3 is TGTGCCAGCAGCCTCTATAGCGGGAGCCCTAATGAGCAGTTCTTC. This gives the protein CASSLYSGSPNEQFF.